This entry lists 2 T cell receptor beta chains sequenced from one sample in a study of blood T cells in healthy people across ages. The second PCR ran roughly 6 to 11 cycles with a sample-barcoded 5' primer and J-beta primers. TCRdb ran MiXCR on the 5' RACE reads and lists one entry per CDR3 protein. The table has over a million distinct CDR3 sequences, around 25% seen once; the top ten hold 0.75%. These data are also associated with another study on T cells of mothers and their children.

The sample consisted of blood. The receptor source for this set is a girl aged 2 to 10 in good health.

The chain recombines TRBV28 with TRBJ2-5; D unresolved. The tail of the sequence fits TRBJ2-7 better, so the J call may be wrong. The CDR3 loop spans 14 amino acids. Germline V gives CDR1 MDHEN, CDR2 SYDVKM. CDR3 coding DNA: TGTGCCAGCAGTTTACCCGGGTTCTACTACGAGCAGTACTTC. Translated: CASSLPGFYYEQYF.

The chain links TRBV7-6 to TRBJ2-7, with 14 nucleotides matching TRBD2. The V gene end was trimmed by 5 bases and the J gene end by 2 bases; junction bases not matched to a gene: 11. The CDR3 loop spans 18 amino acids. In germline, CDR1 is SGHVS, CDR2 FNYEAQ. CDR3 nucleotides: TGTGCCAGCAGCCTCGGGACTAGCGGGAGTGGGGGGACCTACGAGCAGTACTTC. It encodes CASSLGTSGSGGTYEQYF.